These T cell receptor beta chains were read from a single sample in a study of identical twins. TCRdb independently ran MiXCR on the 5' RACE reads; one entry per CDR3 protein. The table has 1.5 million to 2 million distinct CDR3 sequences, more than 30% seen once. The sample comprised cord blood. The origin of the receptors is a newborn girl in good health. CDR3s include the opening cysteine and the closing phenylalanine or tryptophan. The D gene is left open where the match is weak. Expanded clones get a size class; other rows say once, few or many, or leave the size out.

d_call	j_call	v_call	clone_size	cdr3_nt	cdr3_aa
.	TRBJ1-6	TRBV6-1	few	TGTGCCAGCAGTGAATATCACTTTCGGGAGTATAATTCACCCCTCCACTTT	CASSEYHFREYNSPLHF
.	TRBJ2-4	TRBV15	few	TGTGCCACCAGCAGAGATTGGACGGGAGCCAAAAACATTCAGTACTTC	CATSRDWTGAKNIQYF
.	TRBJ1-2	TRBV20-1	few	TGCAGTGCTAGCCACCAGGTCGGGAATGGCTACACCTTC	CSASHQVGNGYTF
TRBD1	TRBJ2-5	TRBV20-1	once	TGCAGTGCTAGAGACGCTAACCTCAGGGGGACCTCGGAGACCCAGTACTTC	CSARDANLRGTSETQYF
.	TRBJ2-2	TRBV10-2	.	TGCGCCAGCAGTGTCTCACCGATAAACACCGAGGAGCTGTTTTTT	CASSVSPINTEELFF
.	TRBJ2-1	TRBV7-2	.	TGTGCCAGCAGCTTAGTTGCGCCCGAGGGTGAGCAGTTCTTC	CASSLVAPEGEQFF
TRBD2	TRBJ2-1	TRBV25-1	few	TGTGCCAGCAGTGAATCAGGGGAAACTAGCGGGAATGAGCAGTTCTTC	CASSESGETSGNEQFF
TRBD1	TRBJ1-5	TRBV6-2/TRBV6-3	few	TGTGCCAGCAGTTACTGGACAGGGGGTCAGCCCCAGCATTTT	CASSYWTGGQPQHF
.	TRBJ1-1	TRBV9	few	TGTGCCAGCAGCGTAGTACAGAACACTGAAGCTTTCTTT	CASSVVQNTEAFF
.	TRBJ2-3	TRBV6-5	.	TGTGCCAGCAGTCGACGGACTAGCACAGATACGCAGTATTTT	CASSRRTSTDTQYF
TRBD2	TRBJ2-5	TRBV12-3/TRBV12-4	.	TGTGCCAGCAGTTCCCCGGCTAGCGGCCAAGAGACCCAGTACTTC	CASSSPASGQETQYF
.	TRBJ1-2	TRBV12-3/TRBV12-4	.	TGTGCCAGCAGTTTACGGAAAGGGGTTGGCTACACCTTC	CASSLRKGVGYTF
.	TRBJ1-1	TRBV7-2	.	TGTGCCAGCAGCCCCCTCGCCAGATCACTGAACACTGAAGCTTTCTTT	CASSPLARSLNTEAFF
TRBD2	TRBJ2-1	TRBV29-1	.	TGCAGCGCCCAAGCCGGGACTAGCGGGATAGAGGAGCAGTTCTTC	CSAQAGTSGIEEQFF
.	TRBJ2-7	TRBV12-3/TRBV12-4	few	TGTGCCAGCAGTTTTGGACATAGCTTATGCCAGAGGGGCGGTGAGCAGTACTTC	CASSFGHSLCQRGGEQYF
.	TRBJ2-7	TRBV27	.	TGTGCCAGCGGAGTCGGGGCAGGACCCTACGAGCAGTACTTC	CASGVGAGPYEQYF
.	TRBJ2-4	TRBV6-2/TRBV6-3	.	TGTGCCAGCAGTTACCGCTCCCTGGCAATGACAGTGGCCCACACCAAAAACATTCAGTACTTC	CASSYRSLAMTVAHTKNIQYF
.	TRBJ1-1	TRBV5-1	.	TGCGCCAGCAGCGTGGGAAGGACGGCGAACACTGAAGCTTTCTTT	CASSVGRTANTEAFF
.	TRBJ2-5	TRBV27	.	TGTGCCAGCAGCGCGAGTTTCGGGGAGACCCAGTACTTC	CASSASFGETQYF
TRBD2	TRBJ2-7	TRBV5-6	.	TGTGCCAGCAGCGAAGGACCGGGACTAGCCCTCGAGCAGTACTTC	CASSEGPGLALEQYF
TRBD1	TRBJ2-2	TRBV30	.	TGTGCCTGGAAGCCTCGGGACAGGACTACCGGGGAGCTGTTTTTT	CAWKPRDRTTGELFF
TRBD1	TRBJ2-7	TRBV14	few	TGTGCCAGCAGCCAATTGGACAGGAGCGAGCAGTACTTC	CASSQLDRSEQYF
.	TRBJ1-1	TRBV29-1	.	TGCAGCGTTAAGACAGGTACGAACACTGAAGCTTTCTTT	CSVKTGTNTEAFF
.	TRBJ1-1	TRBV28	.	TGTGCCACGAGACTTTCCATTTTAAGAAACACTGAAGCTTTCTTT	CATRLSILRNTEAFF